This is a list of T cell receptor beta chains from one sample in a study of chemoradiotherapy in HPV16-positive cancers. TCRdb keeps only in-frame clones here, not all; method: immunoSEQ multiplex PCR. The table includes around 980 clones, 65% to 90% detected once. The input for sequencing was tumor tissue, taken from a patient who underwent chemoradiotherapy. Receptors originate from a human donor with HPV-associated anogenital cancer. The CDR3 runs from the conserved cysteine through the conserved F or W. The order of the fields is clone size, CDR3 length, V gene, D gene, J gene, CDR3 DNA, CDR3 protein. D genes are given only for firm matches. Some rows have no size entry. The others give once, few or many, or a class for an expanded clone.

clone_size: .
cdr3_length: 14
v_call: TRBV5-6
d_call: .
j_call: TRBJ1-1
cdr3_nt: TGTGCCAGCAGCTTCGGGGTTCTGAACACTGAAGCTTTCTTT
cdr3_aa: CASSFGVLNTEAFF

clone_size: .
cdr3_length: 14
v_call: TRBV7-8
d_call: .
j_call: TRBJ1-2
cdr3_nt: TGTGCCAGCAGCACTCCCGGGATCGAGGGTGGCTACACCTTC
cdr3_aa: CASSTPGIEGGYTF

clone_size: .
cdr3_length: 18
v_call: TRBV27
d_call: .
j_call: TRBJ1-3
cdr3_nt: TGTGCCAGCAGTTTATATGGGGGACTCCGAAACTCTGGAAACACCATATATTTT
cdr3_aa: CASSLYGGLRNSGNTIYF

clone_size: .
cdr3_length: 14
v_call: TRBV5-1
d_call: .
j_call: TRBJ2-3
cdr3_nt: TGCGCCAGCAGTGCGGCTAGCGGCACAGATACGCAGTATTTT
cdr3_aa: CASSAASGTDTQYF

clone_size: .
cdr3_length: 14
v_call: TRBV11-2
d_call: .
j_call: TRBJ1-2
cdr3_nt: TGTGCCAGCAGCCAAGGGGGGGCCCTTAATGGCTACACCTTC
cdr3_aa: CASSQGGALNGYTF

clone_size: .
cdr3_length: 15
v_call: TRBV6-5
d_call: TRBD1
j_call: TRBJ2-7
cdr3_nt: TGTGCCAGCAGACAACCGGGACAGGGCACCTACGAGCAGTACTTC
cdr3_aa: CASRQPGQGTYEQYF

clone_size: once
cdr3_length: 14
v_call: TRBV5-1
d_call: TRBD1
j_call: TRBJ2-7
cdr3_nt: TGCGCCAGCAGCACCGGGACAGTGGCCTACGAGCAGTACTTC
cdr3_aa: CASSTGTVAYEQYF

clone_size: .
cdr3_length: 14
v_call: TRBV19
d_call: .
j_call: TRBJ1-2
cdr3_nt: TGTGCCAGTAGTCCACCGGGAGCCCGCTATGGCTACACCTTC
cdr3_aa: CASSPPGARYGYTF

clone_size: .
cdr3_length: 13
v_call: TRBV7-6
d_call: .
j_call: TRBJ2-3
cdr3_nt: TGTGCCAGCAGTTCCGCGTTCGGGAATACGCAGTATTTT
cdr3_aa: CASSSAFGNTQYF

clone_size: .
cdr3_length: 13
v_call: TRBV7-9
d_call: .
j_call: TRBJ2-2
cdr3_nt: TGTGCCAGCAGCTTAGATTCCGGGTGGGCGCTGTTTTTT
cdr3_aa: CASSLDSGWALFF

clone_size: .
cdr3_length: 17
v_call: TRBV6-4
d_call: .
j_call: TRBJ2-5
cdr3_nt: TGTGCCAGCAGTGACTCCGCCCCCCGGGAGCCCCAAGAGACCCAGTACTTC
cdr3_aa: CASSDSAPREPQETQYF

clone_size: .
cdr3_length: 16
v_call: TRBV5-1
d_call: .
j_call: TRBJ2-2
cdr3_nt: TGCGCCAGCAGCTTAGGCAGGCCCCCGAACACCGGGGAGCTGTTTTTT
cdr3_aa: CASSLGRPPNTGELFF

clone_size: .
cdr3_length: 14
v_call: TRBV18
d_call: TRBD1
j_call: TRBJ1-4
cdr3_nt: TGTGCCAGCTCACCACGACAGGGAGATGAAAAACTGTTTTTT
cdr3_aa: CASSPRQGDEKLFF

clone_size: once
cdr3_length: 12
v_call: TRBV28
d_call: .
j_call: TRBJ1-3
cdr3_nt: TGTGCCAGCAGTTTGGGGGGAAACACCATATATTTT
cdr3_aa: CASSLGGNTIYF

clone_size: .
cdr3_length: 16
v_call: TRBV27
d_call: .
j_call: TRBJ2-2
cdr3_nt: TGTGCCAGCAGTCCCAAGGACACCCCGGGCACCGGGGAGCTGTTTTTT
cdr3_aa: CASSPKDTPGTGELFF

clone_size: .
cdr3_length: 13
v_call: TRBV28
d_call: TRBD1
j_call: TRBJ2-3
cdr3_nt: TGTGCCAGCAGGACAGGGGGGGACTGGGCGCAGTATTTT
cdr3_aa: CASRTGGDWAQYF

clone_size: .
cdr3_length: 13
v_call: TRBV7-2
d_call: .
j_call: TRBJ2-1
cdr3_nt: TGTGCCAGCAGCAGTGGGTCCTACAATGAGCAGTTCTTC
cdr3_aa: CASSSGSYNEQFF

clone_size: once
cdr3_length: 15
v_call: TRBV6-5
d_call: TRBD1
j_call: TRBJ1-1
cdr3_nt: TGTGCCAGCAGCCCCTCAGGGGGGATAAGAAACGAAGCTTTCTTT
cdr3_aa: CASSPSGGIRNEAFF

clone_size: .
cdr3_length: 13
v_call: TRBV6-5
d_call: .
j_call: TRBJ1-5
cdr3_nt: TGTGCCAGCAGTTCGCAAGAAACTCAGCCCCAGCATTTT
cdr3_aa: CASSSQETQPQHF

clone_size: .
cdr3_length: 11
v_call: TRBV23-1
d_call: .
j_call: TRBJ1-3
cdr3_nt: TGCGCCAGCATATCTGGAAACACCATATATTTT
cdr3_aa: CASISGNTIYF

clone_size: few
cdr3_length: 17
v_call: TRBV15
d_call: TRBD1
j_call: TRBJ2-3
cdr3_nt: TGTGCCACCAGCAGGGGACAGGGTCTCCGTAGCACAGATACGCAGTATTTT
cdr3_aa: CATSRGQGLRSTDTQYF

clone_size: .
cdr3_length: 14
v_call: TRBV5-1
d_call: .
j_call: TRBJ2-2
cdr3_nt: TGCGCCAGCAGCTGGACCCAGGGTTCCGGGGAGCTGTTTTTT
cdr3_aa: CASSWTQGSGELFF

clone_size: .
cdr3_length: 13
v_call: TRBV27
d_call: .
j_call: TRBJ2-2
cdr3_nt: TGTGCCAGCACCCCCCGCGGCACCGGGGAGCTGTTTTTT
cdr3_aa: CASTPRGTGELFF

clone_size: .
cdr3_length: 15
v_call: TRBV6-5
d_call: TRBD2
j_call: TRBJ2-1
cdr3_nt: TGTGCCAGCAGTTCAATACTAGCGGGAGTGTATGAGCAGTTCTTC
cdr3_aa: CASSSILAGVYEQFF

clone_size: hyperexpanded
cdr3_length: 14
v_call: TRBV7-6
d_call: .
j_call: TRBJ2-7
cdr3_nt: TGTGCCAGCAGCTTAGAAGAGGGCTCCTACGAGCAGTACTTC
cdr3_aa: CASSLEEGSYEQYF

clone_size: .
cdr3_length: 18
v_call: TRBV11-2
d_call: TRBD2
j_call: TRBJ2-1
cdr3_nt: TGTGCCAGCAGCAAGCTCCTGGGGGGGAGTCGGGGGAGGAATGAGCAGTTCTTC
cdr3_aa: CASSKLLGGSRGRNEQFF

clone_size: .
cdr3_length: 14
v_call: TRBV25-1
d_call: .
j_call: TRBJ2-7
cdr3_nt: TGTGCCAGCAGTAACCGGGACGTAGCCTACGAGCAGTACTTC
cdr3_aa: CASSNRDVAYEQYF

clone_size: .
cdr3_length: 14
v_call: TRBV2
d_call: .
j_call: TRBJ2-2
cdr3_nt: TGTGCCAGTCTTCCTCGGCCGAACACCGGGGAGCTGTTTTTT
cdr3_aa: CASLPRPNTGELFF

clone_size: .
cdr3_length: 12
v_call: TRBV6-1
d_call: TRBD1
j_call: TRBJ2-2
cdr3_nt: TGTGCCAGCAACGACAGGGCCGGGGAGCTGTTTTTT
cdr3_aa: CASNDRAGELFF

clone_size: .
cdr3_length: 16
v_call: TRBV7-9
d_call: TRBD1
j_call: TRBJ1-2
cdr3_nt: TGTGCCAGCAGCCAGCAAGCCGGGACAGGGGACTATGGCTACACCTTC
cdr3_aa: CASSQQAGTGDYGYTF